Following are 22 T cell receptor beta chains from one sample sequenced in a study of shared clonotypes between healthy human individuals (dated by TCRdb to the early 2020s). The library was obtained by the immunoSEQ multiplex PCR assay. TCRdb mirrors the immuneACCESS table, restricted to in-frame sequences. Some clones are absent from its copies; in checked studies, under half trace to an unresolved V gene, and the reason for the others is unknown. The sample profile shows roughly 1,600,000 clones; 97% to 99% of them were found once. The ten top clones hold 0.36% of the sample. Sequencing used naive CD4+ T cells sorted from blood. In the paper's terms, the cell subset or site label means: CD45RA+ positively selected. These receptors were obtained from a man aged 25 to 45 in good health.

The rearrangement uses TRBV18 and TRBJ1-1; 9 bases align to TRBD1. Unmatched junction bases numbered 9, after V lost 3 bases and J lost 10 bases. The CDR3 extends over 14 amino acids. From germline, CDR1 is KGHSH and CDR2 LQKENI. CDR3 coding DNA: TGTGCCAGCTCACCTGGACAGGGGATTAGTGTAGCTTTCTTT. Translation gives CASSPGQGISVAFF.

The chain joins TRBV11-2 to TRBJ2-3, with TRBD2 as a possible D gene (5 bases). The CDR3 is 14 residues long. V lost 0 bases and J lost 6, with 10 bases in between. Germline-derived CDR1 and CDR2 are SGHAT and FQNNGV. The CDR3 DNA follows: TGTGCCAGCAGCTTAGAACTAGTTGTGGATACGCAGTATTTT. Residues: CASSLELVVDTQYF.

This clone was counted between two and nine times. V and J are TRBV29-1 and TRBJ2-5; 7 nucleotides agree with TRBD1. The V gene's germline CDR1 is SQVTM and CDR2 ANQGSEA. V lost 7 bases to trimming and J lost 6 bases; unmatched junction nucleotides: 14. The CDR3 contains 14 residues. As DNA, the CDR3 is TGCAGCGCCGTGATAGGGGGCTGGGAGAAGACCCAGTACTTC. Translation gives CSAVIGGWEKTQYF.

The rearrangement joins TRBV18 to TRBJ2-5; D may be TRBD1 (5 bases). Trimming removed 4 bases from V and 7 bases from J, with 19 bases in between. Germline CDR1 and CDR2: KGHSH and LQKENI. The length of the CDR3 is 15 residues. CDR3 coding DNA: TGTGCCAGCTCACGTGACAGTGGTTGGATCGGGACCCAGTACTTC. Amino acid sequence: CASSRDSGWIGTQYF.

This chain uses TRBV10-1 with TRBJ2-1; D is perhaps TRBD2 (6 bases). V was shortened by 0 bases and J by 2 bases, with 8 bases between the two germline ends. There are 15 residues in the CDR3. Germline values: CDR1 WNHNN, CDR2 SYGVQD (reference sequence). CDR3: CASSESLAPYNEQFF. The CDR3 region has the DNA TGCGCCAGCAGTGAGTCCCTAGCGCCCTACAATGAGCAGTTCTTC.

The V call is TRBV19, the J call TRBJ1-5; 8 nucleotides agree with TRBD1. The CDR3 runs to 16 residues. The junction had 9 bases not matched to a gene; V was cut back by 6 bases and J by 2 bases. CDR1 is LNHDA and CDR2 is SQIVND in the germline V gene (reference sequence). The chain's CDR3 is CASRSTGVGGNQPQHF. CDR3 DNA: TGTGCCAGTAGATCGACAGGGGTGGGTGGCAATCAGCCCCAGCATTTT.

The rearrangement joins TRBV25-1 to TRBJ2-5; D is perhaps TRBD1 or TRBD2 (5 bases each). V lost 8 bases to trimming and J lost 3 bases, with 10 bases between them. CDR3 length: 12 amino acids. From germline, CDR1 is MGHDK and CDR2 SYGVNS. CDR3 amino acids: CASSWDEETQYF. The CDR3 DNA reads TGTGCCAGCTCATGGGACGAAGAGACCCAGTACTTC.

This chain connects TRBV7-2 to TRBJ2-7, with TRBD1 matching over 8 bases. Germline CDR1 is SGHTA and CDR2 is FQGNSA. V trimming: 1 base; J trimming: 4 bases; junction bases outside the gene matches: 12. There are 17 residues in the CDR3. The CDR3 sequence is CASSLGTGTISLYEQYF. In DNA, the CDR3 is TGTGCCAGCAGCTTAGGGACAGGGACCATTTCCCTTTACGAGCAGTACTTC.

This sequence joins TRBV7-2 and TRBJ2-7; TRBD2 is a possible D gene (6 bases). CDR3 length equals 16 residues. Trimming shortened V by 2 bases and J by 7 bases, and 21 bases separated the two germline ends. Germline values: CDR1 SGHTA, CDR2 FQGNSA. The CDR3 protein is CASSLIFSGPLGEQYF. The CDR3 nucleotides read TGTGCCAGCAGCTTAATTTTCAGCGGGCCACTGGGAGAGCAGTACTTC. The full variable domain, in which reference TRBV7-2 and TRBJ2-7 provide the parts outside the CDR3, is GAGVSQSPSNKVTEKGKDVELRCDPISGHTALYWYRQSLGQGLEFLIYFQGNSAPDKSGLPSDRFSAERTGGSVSTLTIQRTQQEDSAVYLCASSLIFSGPLGEQYFGPGTRLTVT.

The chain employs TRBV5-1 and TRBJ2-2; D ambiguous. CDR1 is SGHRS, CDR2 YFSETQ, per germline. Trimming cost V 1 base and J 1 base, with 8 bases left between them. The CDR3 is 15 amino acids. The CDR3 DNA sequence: TGCGCCAGCAGCTTGTATCACCAGAACACCGGGGAGCTGTTTTTT. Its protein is CASSLYHQNTGELFF.

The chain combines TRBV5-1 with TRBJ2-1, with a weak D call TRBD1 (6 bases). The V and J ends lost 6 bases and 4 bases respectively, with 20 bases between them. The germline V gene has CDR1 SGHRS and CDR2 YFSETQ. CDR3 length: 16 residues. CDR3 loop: CASTREGQYTYNEQFF. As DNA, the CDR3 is TGCGCCAGCACCCGAGAAGGACAGTACACTTACAATGAGCAGTTCTTC.

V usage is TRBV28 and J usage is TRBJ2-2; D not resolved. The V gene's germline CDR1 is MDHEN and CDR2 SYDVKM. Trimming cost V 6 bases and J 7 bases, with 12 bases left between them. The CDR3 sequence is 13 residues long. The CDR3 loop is CASRKQTNGELFF. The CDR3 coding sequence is TGTGCCAGCAGAAAGCAAACAAACGGGGAGCTGTTTTTT.

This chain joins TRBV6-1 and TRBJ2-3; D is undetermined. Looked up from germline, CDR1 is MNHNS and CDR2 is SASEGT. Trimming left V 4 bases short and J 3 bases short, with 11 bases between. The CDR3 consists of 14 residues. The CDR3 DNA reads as TGTGCCAGCAGTGCATCCGTAGGGACAGATACGCAGTATTTT. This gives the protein CASSASVGTDTQYF.

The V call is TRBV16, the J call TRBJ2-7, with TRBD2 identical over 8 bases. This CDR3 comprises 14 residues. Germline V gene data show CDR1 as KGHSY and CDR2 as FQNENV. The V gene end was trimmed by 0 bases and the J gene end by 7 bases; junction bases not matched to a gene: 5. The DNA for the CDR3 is TGTGCCAGCAGCCAATCGACGGGAGGGCGGGAGCAGTACTTC. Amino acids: CASSQSTGGREQYF. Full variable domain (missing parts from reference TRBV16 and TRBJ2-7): GEEVAQTPKHLVRGEGQKAKLYCAPIKGHSYVFWYQQVLKNEFKFLISFQNENVFDETGMPKERFSAKCLPNSPCSLEIQATKLEDSAVYFCASSQSTGGREQYFGPGTRLTVT.

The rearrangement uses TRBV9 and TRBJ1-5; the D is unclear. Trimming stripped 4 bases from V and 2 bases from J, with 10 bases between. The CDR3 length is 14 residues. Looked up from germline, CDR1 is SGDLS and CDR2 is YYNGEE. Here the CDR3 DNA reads TGTGCCAGCAGCTCGGGGAATGGCAATCAGCCCCAGCATTTT. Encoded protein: CASSSGNGNQPQHF.

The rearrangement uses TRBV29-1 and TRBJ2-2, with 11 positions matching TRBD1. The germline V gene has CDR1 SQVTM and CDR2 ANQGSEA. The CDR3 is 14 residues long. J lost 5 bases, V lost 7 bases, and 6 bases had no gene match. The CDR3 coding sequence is TGCAGCGGGAGGGACAGGGGGATTACCGGGGAGCTGTTTTTT. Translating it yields CSGRDRGITGELFF.

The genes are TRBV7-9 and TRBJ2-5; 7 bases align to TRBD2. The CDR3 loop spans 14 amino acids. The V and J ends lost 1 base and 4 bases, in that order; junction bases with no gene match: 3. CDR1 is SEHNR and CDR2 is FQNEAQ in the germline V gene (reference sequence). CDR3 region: CASSLVGGRETQYF. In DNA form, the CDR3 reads TGTGCCAGCAGCTTAGTTGGCGGGAGAGAGACCCAGTACTTC.

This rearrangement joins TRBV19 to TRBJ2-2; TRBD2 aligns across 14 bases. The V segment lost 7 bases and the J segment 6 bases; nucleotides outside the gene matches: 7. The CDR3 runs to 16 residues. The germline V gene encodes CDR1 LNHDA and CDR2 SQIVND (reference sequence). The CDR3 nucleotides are TGTGCCAGTACTAATCCGGGACTAGCGGGAGCCGGGGAGCTGTTTTTT. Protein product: CASTNPGLAGAGELFF. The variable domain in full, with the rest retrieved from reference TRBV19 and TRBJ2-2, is DGGITQSPKYLFRKEGQNVTLSCEQNLNHDAMYWYRQDPGQGLRLIYYSQIVNDFQKGDIAEGYSVSREKKESFPLTVTSAQKNPTAFYLCASTNPGLAGAGELFFGEGSRLTVL.

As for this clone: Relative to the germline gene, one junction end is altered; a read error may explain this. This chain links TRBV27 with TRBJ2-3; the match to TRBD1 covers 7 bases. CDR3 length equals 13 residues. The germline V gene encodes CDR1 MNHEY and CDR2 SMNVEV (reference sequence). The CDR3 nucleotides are TGTGCCAGCAGTTTAACCCGGACAGGTACGCAGTATTTT. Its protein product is CASSLTRTGTQYF.

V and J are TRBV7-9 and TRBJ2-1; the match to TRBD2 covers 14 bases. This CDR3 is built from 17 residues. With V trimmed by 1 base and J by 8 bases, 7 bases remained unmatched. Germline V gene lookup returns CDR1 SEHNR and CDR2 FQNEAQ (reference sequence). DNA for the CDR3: TGTGCCAGCAGCTTAGGACCCGGGACTAGCGGGAGCGATGAGCAGTTCTTC. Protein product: CASSLGPGTSGSDEQFF.

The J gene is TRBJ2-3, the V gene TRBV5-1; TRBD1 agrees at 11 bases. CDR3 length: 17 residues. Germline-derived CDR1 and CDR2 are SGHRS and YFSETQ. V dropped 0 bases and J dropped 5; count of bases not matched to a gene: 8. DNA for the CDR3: TGCGCCAGCAGCTTGGCCCCCCCGGGACAGGGGGTAGATACGCAGTATTTT. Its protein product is CASSLAPPGQGVDTQYF.

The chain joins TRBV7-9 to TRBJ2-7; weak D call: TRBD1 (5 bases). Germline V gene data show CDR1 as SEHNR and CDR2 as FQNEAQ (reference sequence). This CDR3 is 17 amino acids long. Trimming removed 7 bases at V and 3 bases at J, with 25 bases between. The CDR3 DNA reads TGTGCCAGCACCCAGGGCCCCCCGGATGGTAGAATCTACGAGCAGTACTTC. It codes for CASTQGPPDGRIYEQYF.